The 26 T cell receptor beta chains listed next were all sequenced from one sample in a study of T cell responses to AZD1222 COVID-19 vaccine. The assay was immunoSEQ multiplex PCR, and TCRdb's table has in-frame clones only and misses some. The sample holds approximately 140,000 clones, roughly nine tenths seen once. The sample consisted of peripheral blood, taken on day 0 of AZD1222 vaccination. These TCRs come from an adult in good health.

This chain uses TRBV7-2 with TRBJ1-1; D call uncertain. V was clipped by 0 bases and J by 0 bases, with 14 bases between them. The CDR3 is 17 amino acids. The germline CDR1 and CDR2 sequences are SGHTA and FQGNSA. DNA of the CDR3: TGTGCCAGCAGCTTAGCGCTTCGACGGGCAATGAACACTGAAGCTTTCTTT. Translating it yields CASSLALRRAMNTEAFF.

This clone was seen once. This chain connects TRBV4-3 to TRBJ2-1; a possible D gene is TRBD2 (5 bases). CDR1 is LGHNA and CDR2 is YSLEER in the germline V gene. V shed 4 bases and J shed 5 bases, with 12 bases lying between them. The CDR3 sequence is 14 residues long. CDR3 in DNA: TGCGCCAGCAGCCCCGGGATAGTGAACAATGAGCAGTTCTTC. Protein sequence: CASSPGIVNNEQFF.

The chain joins TRBV9 to TRBJ1-2; D is uncertain. From germline, CDR1 is SGDLS and CDR2 YYNGEE. The CDR3 spans 11 residues. V was trimmed by 6 bases and J by 2 bases, leaving 5 bases between them. CDR3 sequence reads: CASNSNYGYTF. The CDR3 region has the DNA TGTGCCAGCAACTCGAACTATGGCTACACCTTC. The full variable domain, rest sourced from reference TRBV9 and TRBJ1-2, is DSGVTQTPKHLITATGQRVTLRCSPRSGDLSVYWYQQSLDQGLQFLIQYYNGEERAKGNILERFSAQQFPDLHSELNLSSLELGDSALYFCASNSNYGYTFGSGTRLTVV.

The CDR3 loop is CASSYPRGQDNEQFF. The CDR3 bases are TGTGCCAGCAGTTACCCGAGGGGACAGGACAATGAGCAGTTCTTC. J is TRBJ2-1 and V is TRBV6-2 or TRBV6-3, with 8 bases matching TRBD1. V shed 2 bases, J shed 5 bases, and the junction held 5 bases outside the gene matches. Germline V gene lookup returns CDR1 MNHEY and CDR2 SVGEGT. This CDR3 comprises 15 residues.

The chain couples TRBV5-6 to TRBJ1-5, with D tentatively TRBD1 (6 bases). V lost 2 bases to trimming and J lost 4 bases, with 7 bases between them. Germline CDR1 is SGHDT and CDR2 is YYEEEE. The CDR3 length is 13 residues. The CDR3, as DNA: TGTGCCAGCAGCTTAACAGGGAATCAGCCCCAGCATTTT. Its protein product is CASSLTGNQPQHF.

The chain employs TRBV6-5 and TRBJ1-1; D may be TRBD1 (6 bases). CDR1 and CDR2 from the germline V gene are MNHEY and SVGAGI. The ends were cut back, 10 bases at V and 0 bases at J, with 12 bases in the middle. The CDR3 consists of 13 residues. Written as DNA, the CDR3 is TGTGCCACCCGGCGACAGGTGAACACTGAAGCTTTCTTT. This encodes CATRRQVNTEAFF.

The chain joins TRBV9 to TRBJ2-7, with TRBD1 matching over 9 bases. The CDR3 length is 14 residues. V lost 4 bases, J lost 3 bases, and 5 bases stayed unmatched. Germline-derived CDR1 and CDR2 are SGDLS and YYNGEE. As DNA, the CDR3 is TGTGCCAGCAGCATATCGGACAGGGGCTACGAGCAGTACTTC. Its protein is CASSISDRGYEQYF.

The rearrangement uses TRBV18 and TRBJ1-6; D not resolved. Germline V CDR1 and CDR2: KGHSH, LQKENI. Between the trimmed V and J ends, which lost 6 bases and 0 bases, there was a span of 21 bases. The CDR3 is 19 amino acids. The CDR3 region is CASSPRSDWESSYNSPLHF. The CDR3 DNA reads TGTGCCAGCTCGCCTCGCAGCGACTGGGAAAGCTCCTATAATTCACCCCTCCACTTT.

The V and J genes are TRBV3-1 (or the pseudogene TRBV3-2) and TRBJ2-7; perhaps TRBD2 as D (6 bases). The CDR3 is made up of 13 amino acids. Between the trimmed V and J ends, which lost 6 bases and 4 bases, there was a span of 13 bases. Germline V gene data show CDR1 as LGHDT and CDR2 as YNNKEL (reference sequence). DNA of the CDR3: TGTGCCAGCAGGGCGGGACCGCCTTACGAGCAGTACTTC. Its translation is CASRAGPPYEQYF.

The rearrangement uses TRBV27 and TRBJ1-3, with D uncertain. CDR1 and CDR2 from the germline V gene are MNHEY and SMNVEV (reference sequence). The CDR3 extends over 11 amino acids. Trimming shortened V by 8 bases and J by 7 bases, and 9 bases separated the two germline ends. This CDR3 is CASGLGNTIYF. Here the CDR3 DNA reads TGTGCCAGCGGACTTGGGAACACCATATATTTT.

This clone has only a few counts. The chain carries TRBV10-2 and TRBJ1-6, with no clear D. This CDR3 is built from 12 residues. CDR1 and CDR2 (germline): WSHSY, SAAADI. Trimming removed 0 bases at V and 10 bases at J, with 4 bases between. Here the CDR3 DNA reads TGCGCCAGCAGTGAGTCTTGGTCACCCCTCCACTTT. Translation gives CASSESWSPLHF.

The chain combines TRBV6-5 with TRBJ1-1; 8 bases map to TRBD1. Germline lookup yields CDR1 MNHEY and CDR2 SVGAGI. Unmatched junction bases numbered 7, after V lost 2 bases and J lost 5 bases. The CDR3 runs 15 residues. The CDR3 is CASSYGPGGETEAFF. In DNA form, the CDR3 reads TGTGCCAGCAGTTACGGGCCAGGGGGCGAGACTGAAGCTTTCTTT.

V gene TRBV28 combines with J gene TRBJ1-1, with D possibly TRBD1 on 5 matching bases. The CDR3 covers 11 residues. Trimming removed 6 bases at V and 7 bases at J, with 9 bases between. The germline gives CDR1 MDHEN, CDR2 SYDVKM. For the CDR3, the DNA is TGTGCCAGCAGAACCACAGGTGAAGCTTTCTTT. It specifies CASRTTGEAFF.

The chain employs TRBV2 and TRBJ2-5; no firm D call. Trimming cost V 0 bases and J 6 bases, with 11 bases left between them. The CDR3 runs to 14 residues. Germline lookup yields CDR1 SNHLY and CDR2 FYNNEI. The CDR3 here is CASSEASGLQTQYF. The CDR3 DNA reads TGTGCCAGCAGTGAAGCGTCGGGCCTCCAGACCCAGTACTTC.

V usage is TRBV7-8 and J usage is TRBJ1-1, with D perhaps TRBD1 (5 bases). The CDR3 consists of 13 residues. V shed 0 bases and J shed 8 bases, with 10 bases lying between them. Germline-derived CDR1 and CDR2 are SGHVS and FQNEAQ. The CDR3 DNA is TGTGCCAGCAGCTTAGCCGAGGGGTTAGAAGCTTTCTTT. As protein: CASSLAEGLEAFF.

The rearrangement joins TRBV3-1 (or the pseudogene TRBV3-2) to TRBJ1-1; D is possibly TRBD1 (5 bases). The CDR3 length is 13 residues. Germline V gives CDR1 LGHDT, CDR2 YNNKEL (reference sequence). Trimming took off 4 bases at V and 6 bases at J, with 12 bases between the two ends. The CDR3 reads CASSPIGGAEAFF. The CDR3 region has the DNA TGTGCCAGCAGCCCTATCGGGGGGGCTGAAGCTTTCTTT.

The J gene is TRBJ1-5, the V gene TRBV30; 9 nucleotides match TRBD1. Germline V lookup: CDR1 GTSNPN, CDR2 SVGIG (reference sequence). The trim removed 1 base at V and 4 bases at J, leaving 5 bases unmatched. The CDR3 loop spans 15 amino acids. The CDR3 sequence is CAWSGGTGQNQPQHF. CDR3 DNA: TGTGCCTGGAGTGGTGGGACAGGGCAAAATCAGCCCCAGCATTTT.

The DNA of the CDR3 is TGTGCCAGCAGTGAAGCAACAGGGTCGGCAACTAATGAAAAACTGTTTTTT. Residues: CASSEATGSATNEKLFF. This chain joins TRBV6-1 and TRBJ1-4, with D possibly TRBD1 on 6 matching bases. Per germline, CDR1 MNHNS and CDR2 SASEGT. The CDR3 is 17 amino acids. The V and J ends lost 0 bases and 0 bases respectively, with 11 bases between them.

The chain combines TRBV5-4 with TRBJ1-2, with 7 bases matching TRBD1. The V gene end was trimmed by 0 bases and the J gene end by 4 bases; junction bases not matched to a gene: 6. This CDR3 has 15 residues. Germline-derived CDR1 and CDR2 are SGHNT and YYREEE (reference sequence). CDR3 bases: TGTGCCAGCAGCTTGGAGGGGGCGATGAGCTATGGCTACACCTTC. Translated: CASSLEGAMSYGYTF.

This clone was counted a single time. The rearrangement links TRBV6-4 to TRBJ2-7; D possibly corresponds to TRBD1 (6 bases). Deletions cut 2 bases from V and 3 bases from J, with 11 bases between. The V gene's germline CDR1 is MRHNA and CDR2 SNTAGT. CDR3 length: 14 amino acids. The CDR3, as DNA: TGTGCCAGCAGTGACCTACGGGACATCTACGAGCAGTACTTC. Protein sequence: CASSDLRDIYEQYF.

The rearrangement joins TRBV7-2 to TRBJ1-1; D might be TRBD1 (6 bases). The V and J ends lost 3 bases and 0 bases respectively, with 11 bases between them. This CDR3 is built from 15 residues. Germline CDR1 and CDR2: SGHTA and FQGNSA. This chain's CDR3 is CASSFQTGMNTEAFF. The DNA for the CDR3 is TGTGCCAGCAGCTTTCAGACAGGCATGAACACTGAAGCTTTCTTT.

The chain is built from TRBV27 and TRBJ2-1; a weak D match, TRBD2 (6 bases). Trimming took off 2 bases at V and 9 bases at J, with 11 bases between the two ends. The CDR3 length is 13 residues. The V gene's germline CDR1 is MNHEY and CDR2 SMNVEV (reference sequence). CDR3 protein: CASSLVLAGEQFF. For the CDR3, the DNA is TGTGCCAGCAGTTTAGTACTAGCTGGTGAGCAGTTCTTC.

For this clone: Other DNA variants within this sample encode the same CDR3. This chain joins TRBV19 and TRBJ1-5; D is perhaps TRBD1 (5 bases). The V and J ends lost 1 base and 1 base respectively, with 8 bases between them. Germline CDR1 is LNHDA and CDR2 is SQIVND (reference sequence). The CDR3 covers 15 residues. Here the CDR3 reads CASSIGQGSNQPQHF. Here the CDR3 DNA reads TGTGCCAGTAGTATAGGGCAGGGCAGCAATCAGCCCCAGCATTTT.

This clone has only one observation. This chain connects TRBV2 to TRBJ1-2; TRBD1 is a possible D gene (6 bases). The V gene's germline CDR1 is SNHLY and CDR2 FYNNEI. The CDR3 length is 14 residues. V was cut by 7 bases and J by 4 bases, with 16 bases left in between. DNA for the CDR3: TGTGCCAGCACTCTTAACAGGGTCACCTATGGCTACACCTTC. Protein sequence: CASTLNRVTYGYTF.

The rearrangement joins TRBV7-2 to TRBJ2-7; unclear D gene. Germline V lookup: CDR1 SGHTA, CDR2 FQGNSA. This CDR3 spans 12 amino acids. V was pared by 2 bases and J by 6 bases, with 8 bases between. CDR3 loop: CASSLTYSEQYF. The CDR3 bases are TGTGCCAGCAGCTTAACTTATTCCGAGCAGTACTTC. Drawing the rest from reference TRBV7-2 and TRBJ2-7, the complete variable domain is GAGVSQSPSNKVTEKGKDVELRCDPISGHTALYWYRQSLGQGLEFLIYFQGNSAPDKSGLPSDRFSAERTGGSVSTLTIQRTQQEDSAVYLCASSLTYSEQYFGPGTRLTVT.

This clone was detected once. This sequence joins TRBV24-1 and TRBJ2-2; 9 positions match TRBD1. The junction had 3 bases not matched to a gene; V was cut back by 3 bases and J by 5 bases. This CDR3 contains 15 residues. Germline CDR1 and CDR2: KGHDR and SFDVKD. This CDR3 is CATSDPDRGTGELFF. The DNA for the CDR3 is TGTGCCACCAGTGATCCCGACAGGGGGACCGGGGAGCTGTTTTTT.